A single sample gave rise to the 19 T cell receptor beta chains below, sequenced in a study of cytomegalovirus exposure and HLA in healthy donors (dated by TCRdb to between 2016 and 2019). Library preparation was by the immunoSEQ multiplex PCR assay. A mixture of 60 forward primers for TCR Vbeta segments and 13 reverse primers for TCR Jbeta segments was used in the multiplex PCR. TCRdb holds this immuneACCESS table with in-frame rearrangements only. Some clones are missing; in checked studies, unresolved V genes explain under half, and the rest has no known cause. The sample table holds around 60,000 clones, of which 70% to 80% were seen once. 51% of the sample comes from the top ten. The sequenced sample was PBMCs. The receptors were gathered from a man in his fifties in good health and CMV-seropositive.

The chain recombines TRBV10-3 with TRBJ1-5, with TRBD1 matching over 7 bases. The length of the CDR3 is 15 residues. After removal of 0 bases from V and 7 bases from J, the junction contained 6 bases not matched to a gene. The V gene's germline CDR1 is ENHRY and CDR2 SYGVKD. The CDR3 sequence: CAISESGGQSQPQHF. The CDR3 coding sequence is TGTGCCATCAGTGAGTCGGGGGGACAGTCCCAGCCCCAGCATTTT.

About this clone: A much larger clonotype is one base distant, so this may be a read error. The rearrangement links TRBV27 to TRBJ1-1, with a possible D match to TRBD1 (6 bases). The CDR3 is 15 amino acids. The germline CDR1 and CDR2 sequences are MNHEY and SMNVEV (reference sequence). The V gene lost 4 bases and the J gene lost 1 base, with 13 bases spanning the gap. The CDR3 nucleotides read TGTGCCAGCAGTTACTCGGCAGGGGCGAACACTGAAGCTTTCTTT. Protein sequence: CASSYSAGANTEAFF.

The count of this clone is one. This CDR3 is CASSSGQGSEQYF. In DNA form, the CDR3 reads TGCGCCAGCAGCTCGGGACAGGGGTCCGAGCAGTACTTC. The V call is TRBV5-1, the J call TRBJ2-7; 10 positions match TRBD1. The CDR3 loop spans 13 amino acids. After removal of 3 bases from V and 6 bases from J, the junction contained 3 bases not matched to a gene. The germline CDR1 and CDR2 sequences are SGHRS and YFSETQ.

The chain carries TRBV29-1 and TRBJ2-1; 9 positions agree with TRBD2. The CDR3 loop spans 15 amino acids. Unmatched junction bases numbered 9, after V lost 0 bases and J lost 9 bases. The germline V gene has CDR1 SQVTM and CDR2 ANQGSEA. This chain's CDR3 is CSVEDRRGGAGEQFF. The CDR3 bases are TGCAGCGTTGAAGATCGGCGCGGGGGGGCCGGTGAGCAGTTCTTC.

The V and J genes are TRBV10-3 and TRBJ2-1; TRBD2 matches 10 bases. Germline lookup yields CDR1 ENHRY and CDR2 SYGVKD. The CDR3 has 17 residues. The J segment lost 9 bases and the V segment lost 2 bases, leaving 13 bases of the junction unmatched. In DNA form, the CDR3 reads TGTGCCATCAGTGAGACTAGCGGGATATCGGTAAGGGGTGAGCAGTTCTTC. Its translation is CAISETSGISVRGEQFF.

This chain links TRBV28 with TRBJ1-1, with a tentative D call TRBD1 (5 bases). The V gene lost 3 bases and the J gene lost 2 bases, with 10 bases spanning the gap. CDR3 length equals 14 residues. Germline V gene lookup returns CDR1 MDHEN and CDR2 SYDVKM. CDR3 in amino acids: CASSFQGLNTEAFF. The CDR3 nucleotides are TGTGCCAGCAGTTTTCAGGGCCTTAACACTGAAGCTTTCTTT.

V gene TRBV7-3 combines with J gene TRBJ1-1; the match to TRBD1 covers 8 bases. V lost 5 bases to trimming and J lost 0 bases; unmatched junction nucleotides: 2. The length of the CDR3 is 14 residues. Germline values: CDR1 SGHTA, CDR2 FQGTGA. The CDR3 nucleotides read TGTGCCAGCAGCCGGACAGGGCTGAACACTGAAGCTTTCTTT. Protein: CASSRTGLNTEAFF.

The chain links TRBV6-5 to TRBJ2-5; D might be TRBD2 (6 bases). CDR3 length: 15 residues. Germline-derived CDR1 and CDR2 are MNHEY and SVGAGI. V was trimmed by 0 bases and J by 3 bases, leaving 11 bases between them. The CDR3 DNA reads as TGTGCCAGCAGTTACTCTCTTCCGGGGGAAGAGACCCAGTACTTC. Translation: CASSYSLPGEETQYF.

The sample holds a few counts of this clone. The same CDR3 also results from other DNA sequences found in this sample. The chain combines TRBV15 with TRBJ2-5, with 9 bases identical to TRBD1. The CDR3 is 15 amino acids. Trimming took 6 bases from V and 5 from J; bases not matched to a gene: 10. CDR1 is LNHNV, CDR2 YYDKDF, per germline (reference sequence). The CDR3 spells CATSLQGAPGETQYF. The CDR3 bases are TGTGCCACCAGTCTACAGGGGGCGCCTGGCGAGACCCAGTACTTC.

In its sample, this clone was seen once. This is likely a read error, given that the CDR3 carries no conserved phenylalanine or tryptophan at its end. The chain has TRBV6-5 and TRBJ2-3; TRBD1 matches at 9 bases. The CDR3 is made up of 13 amino acids. Trimming removed 7 bases from V and 3 bases from J; junction bases left unmatched: 2. Germline values: CDR1 MNHEY, CDR2 SVGAGI. The CDR3 is CASKTGGTDTQYL. DNA for the CDR3: TGTGCCAGCAAGACAGGGGGGACAGATACGCAGTATTTG.

V and J are TRBV13 and TRBJ2-1, with 9 bases fitting TRBD2. CDR1 PRHDT and CDR2 FYEKMQ come from the germline V gene (reference sequence). The CDR3 has 15 amino acids. With 6 bases clipped from V and 1 base from J, the junction kept 4 bases outside the gene matches. The CDR3 sequence is CASSPGLASYNEQFF. The CDR3 DNA reads TGTGCCAGCAGTCCGGGACTAGCTTCCTACAATGAGCAGTTCTTC.

The chain links TRBV4-2 to TRBJ2-3; TRBD2 matches 8 bases. Germline lookup yields CDR1 LGHNA and CDR2 YNFKEQ. The CDR3 covers 16 residues. V was clipped by 0 bases and J by 1 base; unmatched bases: 3. CDR3: CASSQDPAGGTDTQYF. CDR3 bases: TGTGCCAGCAGCCAAGATCCAGCGGGGGGCACAGATACGCAGTATTTT.

V is TRBV5-1 and J is TRBJ2-5; 12 bases match TRBD2. Near its end, the DNA agrees better with TRBJ2-7, so the J call may be wrong. Germline loops: CDR1 SGHRS, CDR2 YFSETQ. This CDR3 has 22 amino acids. This CDR3 is CASSIGQGDWGLAGLSSYEQYF. The CDR3 DNA reads TGCGCCAGCAGCATCGGACAGGGAGATTGGGGACTAGCGGGTTTAAGCTCCTACGAGCAGTACTTC.

The chain carries TRBV30 and TRBJ1-2, with no clear D. The CDR3 is 16 amino acids. Germline V CDR1 and CDR2: GTSNPN, SVGIG (reference sequence). The V end lost 0 bases, the J end lost 1 base, and 15 bases lay between the germline ends. CDR3 nucleotide sequence: TGTGCCTGGAGTGTTGGGCACAGAACCCATAACTATGGCTACACCTTC. Protein: CAWSVGHRTHNYGYTF.

The J gene is TRBJ2-2, the V gene TRBV6-1; 7 bases map to TRBD1. CDR3 length: 14 amino acids. Germline values: CDR1 MNHNS, CDR2 SASEGT. The ends lost 6 bases at V and 2 bases at J; junction bases unmatched: 3. The CDR3 DNA reads as TGTGCCAGCAGCCGACAGGGTAACACCGGGGAGCTGTTTTTT. This translates into CASSRQGNTGELFF.

This rearrangement joins TRBV11-2 to TRBJ2-5, with 8 bases aligning to TRBD2. The V gene end was trimmed by 5 bases and the J gene end by 4 bases; junction bases not matched to a gene: 18. CDR3 length: 18 residues. Germline V gene sequence: CDR1 SGHAT, CDR2 FQNNGV. The CDR3 DNA reads as TGTGCCAGCAGCCCCGGGGATAGCGGGAATCCTATCAGAGAGACCCAGTACTTC. Translating gives CASSPGDSGNPIRETQYF. The whole variable domain, remainder taken from reference TRBV11-2 and TRBJ2-5, is EAGVAQSPRYKIIEKRQSVAFWCNPISGHATLYWYQQILGQGPKLLIQFQNNGVVDDSQLPKDRFSAERLKGVDSTLKIQPAKLEDSAVYLCASSPGDSGNPIRETQYFGPGTRLLVL.

This clone has just one count. The chain has TRBV28 and TRBJ1-3; weak D call: TRBD1 (6 bases). V lost 4 bases to trimming and J lost 3 bases, with 13 bases between them. CDR1 and CDR2 from the germline V gene are MDHEN and SYDVKM. The length of the CDR3 is 15 residues. The CDR3 DNA reads as TGTGCCAGCAGTTCCGCGGCAGGGGATGGAAACACCATATATTTT. Translating it yields CASSSAAGDGNTIYF.

CDR3 amino acids: CASSSGLQFF. CDR3 DNA: TGTGCCAGCAGCTCGGGACTGCAGTTCTTC. V and J are TRBV2 and TRBJ2-1; possibly TRBD2 for D (6 bases). The V end lost 6 bases, the J end lost 12 bases, and 9 bases lay between the germline ends. Germline CDR1 SNHLY, CDR2 FYNNEI. The CDR3 runs to 10 residues.

The V gene is TRBV7-2, the J gene TRBJ2-1, with D uncertain. CDR3 size: 13 residues. The V end lost 5 bases, the J end lost 6 bases, and 11 bases lay between the germline ends. The germline V gene has CDR1 SGHTA and CDR2 FQGNSA. The CDR3 loop is CASSRGALNEQFF. The CDR3 DNA is TGTGCCAGCAGCCGAGGAGCCCTCAATGAGCAGTTCTTC.